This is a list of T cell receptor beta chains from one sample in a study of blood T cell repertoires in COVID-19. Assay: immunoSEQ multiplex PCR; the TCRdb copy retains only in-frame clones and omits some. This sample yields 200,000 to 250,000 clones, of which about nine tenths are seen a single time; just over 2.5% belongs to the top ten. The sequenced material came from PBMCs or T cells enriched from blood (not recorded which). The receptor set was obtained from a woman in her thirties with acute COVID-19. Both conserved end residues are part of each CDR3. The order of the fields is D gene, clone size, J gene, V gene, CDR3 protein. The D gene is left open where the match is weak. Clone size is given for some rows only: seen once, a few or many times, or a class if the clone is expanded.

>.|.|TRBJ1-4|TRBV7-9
CASSLSEKLFF
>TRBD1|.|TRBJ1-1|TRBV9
CASSGATGTGSFAEAFF
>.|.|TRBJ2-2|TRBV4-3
CASSRTASNTGELFF
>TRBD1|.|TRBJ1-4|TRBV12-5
CASGSISWDRNEKLFF
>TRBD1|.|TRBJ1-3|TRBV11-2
CASSTTGTVGNTIYF
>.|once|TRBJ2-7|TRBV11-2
CASSLPLTGRSSYEQYF
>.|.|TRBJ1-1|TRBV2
CASPKRGTLIANTEAFF
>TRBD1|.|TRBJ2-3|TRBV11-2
CAGARDRVSDTQYF
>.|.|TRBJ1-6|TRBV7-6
CASSLGENSPLHF
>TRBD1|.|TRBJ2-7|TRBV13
CASRDGTGAYEQYF
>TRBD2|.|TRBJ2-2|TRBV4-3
CASSQEGGRGADTGELFF
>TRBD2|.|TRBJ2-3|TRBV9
CASSRDYTDTQYF
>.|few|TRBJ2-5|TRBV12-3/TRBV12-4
CASSLRETQYF
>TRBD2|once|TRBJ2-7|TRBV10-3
CAISEGTSLEQYF
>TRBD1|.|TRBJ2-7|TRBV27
CASSKTGLWEQYF
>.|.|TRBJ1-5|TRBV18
CASSPRGSSDFYQPQHF
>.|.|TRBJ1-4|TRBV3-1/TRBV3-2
CASSRFLGAGEKLFF